This TCR beta chain was obtained from a study of cytotoxic CD8 clonotypes in ibrutinib-treated CLL. The wider study: Among responders, 24 were partial and 2 complete; after median approximately 68 months, approximately 15 stayed remitted and approximately 12 progressed.

Profiling relied on immunoSEQ multiplex PCR, and the TCRdb table lists in-frame clones only, not all of them. The sample has some 170,000 clones, about 88% seen once. Study-wide results and caveats: Starting clonality was above that of age-matched healthy donors and tracked circulating CD8+ T-cell counts.

On this clone itself: As yet, its antigen is unknown.

Germline-derived CDR1 and CDR2 are SQVTM and ANQGSEA. This CDR3 is 12 amino acids long. Between the trimmed V and J ends, which lost 0 bases and 8 bases, there was a span of 10 bases. The genes are TRBV29-1 and TRBJ1-2; D is unclear. Here the sequenced sample was PBMCs, taken at disease progression, from a patient treated with ibrutinib. The receptor's source is a human donor with chronic lymphocytic leukemia. CDR3 protein: CSVEDPLGGYTF. The CDR3, as DNA: TGCAGCGTTGAAGATCCGCTGGGGGGCTACACCTTC.